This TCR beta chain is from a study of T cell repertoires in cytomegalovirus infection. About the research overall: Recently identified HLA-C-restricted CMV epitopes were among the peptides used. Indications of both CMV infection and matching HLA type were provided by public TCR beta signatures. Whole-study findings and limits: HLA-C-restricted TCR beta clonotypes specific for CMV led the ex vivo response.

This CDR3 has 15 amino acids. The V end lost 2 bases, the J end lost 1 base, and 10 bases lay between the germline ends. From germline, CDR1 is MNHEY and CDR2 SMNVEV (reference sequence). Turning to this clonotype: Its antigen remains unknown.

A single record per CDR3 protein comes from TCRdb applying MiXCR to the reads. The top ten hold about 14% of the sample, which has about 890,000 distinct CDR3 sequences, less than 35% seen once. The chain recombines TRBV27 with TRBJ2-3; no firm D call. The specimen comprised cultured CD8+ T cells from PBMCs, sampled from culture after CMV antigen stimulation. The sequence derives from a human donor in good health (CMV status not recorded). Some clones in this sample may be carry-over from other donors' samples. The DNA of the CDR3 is TGTGCCAGCAGTTTAACCCACTGGCGCACAGATACGCAGTATTTT. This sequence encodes CASSLTHWRTDTQYF.